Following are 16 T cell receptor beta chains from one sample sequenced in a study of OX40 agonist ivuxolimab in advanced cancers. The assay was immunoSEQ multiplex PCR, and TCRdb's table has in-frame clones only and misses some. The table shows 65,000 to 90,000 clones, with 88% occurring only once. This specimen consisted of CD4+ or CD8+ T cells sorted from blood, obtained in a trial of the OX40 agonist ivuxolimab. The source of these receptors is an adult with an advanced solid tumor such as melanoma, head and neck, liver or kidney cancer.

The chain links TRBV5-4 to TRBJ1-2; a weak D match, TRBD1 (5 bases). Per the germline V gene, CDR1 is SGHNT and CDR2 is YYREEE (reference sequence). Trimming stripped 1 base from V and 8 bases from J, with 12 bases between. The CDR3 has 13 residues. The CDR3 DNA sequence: TGTGCCAGCAGCTTGCGGGGCGTAGAGGGCTACACCTTC. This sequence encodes CASSLRGVEGYTF.

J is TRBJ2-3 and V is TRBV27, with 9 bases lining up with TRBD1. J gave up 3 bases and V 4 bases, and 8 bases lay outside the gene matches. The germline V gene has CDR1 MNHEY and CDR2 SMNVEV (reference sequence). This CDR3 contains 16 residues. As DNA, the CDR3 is TGTGCCAGCAGTTCCTGGGGGACAGGGAAAACAGATACGCAGTATTTT. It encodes CASSSWGTGKTDTQYF.

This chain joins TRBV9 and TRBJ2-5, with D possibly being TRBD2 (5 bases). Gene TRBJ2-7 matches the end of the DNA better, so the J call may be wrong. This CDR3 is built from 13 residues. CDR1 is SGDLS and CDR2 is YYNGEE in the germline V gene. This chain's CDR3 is CASSVDGTYEQYF. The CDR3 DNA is TGTGCCAGCAGCGTAGACGGGACCTACGAGCAGTACTTC.

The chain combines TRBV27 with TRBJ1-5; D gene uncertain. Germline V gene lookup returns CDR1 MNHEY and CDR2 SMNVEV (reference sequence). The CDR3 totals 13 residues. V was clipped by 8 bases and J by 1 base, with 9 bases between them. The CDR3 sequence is CASRLWSNQPQHF. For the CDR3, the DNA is TGTGCCAGCCGTCTCTGGAGCAATCAGCCCCAGCATTTT.

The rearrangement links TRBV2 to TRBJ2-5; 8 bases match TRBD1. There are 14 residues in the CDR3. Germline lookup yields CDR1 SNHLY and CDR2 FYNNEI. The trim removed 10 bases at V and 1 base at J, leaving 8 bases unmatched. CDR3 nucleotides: TGTGCCACCCGGGAACAGGGGGTCCAAGAGACCCAGTACTTC. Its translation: CATREQGVQETQYF. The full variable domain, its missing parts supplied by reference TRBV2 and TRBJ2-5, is EPEVTQTPSHQVTQMGQEVILRCVPISNHLYFYWYRQILGQKVEFLVSFYNNEISEKSEIFDDQFSVERPDGSNFTLKIRSTKLEDSAMYFCATREQGVQETQYFGPGTRLLVL.

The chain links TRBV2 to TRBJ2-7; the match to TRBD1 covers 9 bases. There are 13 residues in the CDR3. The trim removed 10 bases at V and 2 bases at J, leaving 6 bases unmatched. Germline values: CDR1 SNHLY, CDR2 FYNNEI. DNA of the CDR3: TGTGCCATCGAGGGACAGGGTACCTACGAGCAGTACTTC. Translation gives CAIEGQGTYEQYF.

CDR3 sequence (DNA): TGTGCCAGCAGTGTCTCTATCGATAACAATGAGCAGTTCTTC. This encodes CASSVSIDNNEQFF. The chain couples TRBV6-1 to TRBJ2-1; no firm D call. The CDR3 covers 14 residues. V was shortened by 4 bases and J by 5 bases, with 12 bases between the two germline ends. Germline V gene data show CDR1 as MNHNS and CDR2 as SASEGT.

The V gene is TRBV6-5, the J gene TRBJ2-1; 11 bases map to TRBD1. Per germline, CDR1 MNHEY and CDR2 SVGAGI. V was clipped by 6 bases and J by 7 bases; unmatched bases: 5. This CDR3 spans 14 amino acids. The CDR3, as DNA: TGTGCCAGCAGCCCGGACAGGGGGCGGAATGAGCAGTTCTTC. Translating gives CASSPDRGRNEQFF.

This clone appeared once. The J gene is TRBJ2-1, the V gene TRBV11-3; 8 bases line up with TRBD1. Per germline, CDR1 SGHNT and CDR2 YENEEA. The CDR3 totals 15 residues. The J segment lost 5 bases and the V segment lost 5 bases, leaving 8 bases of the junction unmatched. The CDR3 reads CASSPGTGPNNEQFF. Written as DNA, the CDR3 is TGTGCCAGCAGCCCCGGGACAGGACCAAACAATGAGCAGTTCTTC.

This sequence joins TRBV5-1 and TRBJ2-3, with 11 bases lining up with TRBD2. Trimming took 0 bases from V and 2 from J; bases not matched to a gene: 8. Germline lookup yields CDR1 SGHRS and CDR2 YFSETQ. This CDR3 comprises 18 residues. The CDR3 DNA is TGCGCCAGCAGCTTGGGGCTCGGGACTAGCGGAACCACAGATACGCAGTATTTT. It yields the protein CASSLGLGTSGTTDTQYF.

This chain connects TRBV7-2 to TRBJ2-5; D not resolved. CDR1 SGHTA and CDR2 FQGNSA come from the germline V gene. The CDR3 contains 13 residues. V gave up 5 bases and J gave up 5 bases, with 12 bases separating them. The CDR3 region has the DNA TGTGCCAGCAGCCGACCGTCGGGCGAGACCCAGTACTTC. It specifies CASSRPSGETQYF.

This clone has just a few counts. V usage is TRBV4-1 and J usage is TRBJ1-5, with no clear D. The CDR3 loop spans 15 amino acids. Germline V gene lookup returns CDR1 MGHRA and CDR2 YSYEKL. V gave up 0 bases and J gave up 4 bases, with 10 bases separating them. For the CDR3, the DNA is TGCGCCAGCAGCCAAGAAGCGGGAAGGAATCAGCCCCAGCATTTT. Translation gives CASSQEAGRNQPQHF.

Here the CDR3 reads CAISVVTGNTEAFF. The CDR3 DNA is TGTGCCATCAGTGTAGTTACAGGGAACACTGAAGCTTTCTTT. This chain connects TRBV10-3 to TRBJ1-1; D perhaps matches TRBD1 (5 bases). This CDR3 has 14 residues. V was shortened by 4 bases and J by 1 base, with 10 bases between the two germline ends. CDR1 and CDR2 from the germline V gene are ENHRY and SYGVKD.

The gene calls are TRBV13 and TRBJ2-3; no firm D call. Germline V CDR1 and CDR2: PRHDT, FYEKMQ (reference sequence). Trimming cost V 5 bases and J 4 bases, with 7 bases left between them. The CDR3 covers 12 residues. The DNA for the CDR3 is TGTGCCAGCAGCCCACCCTCAGATACGCAGTATTTT. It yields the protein CASSPPSDTQYF.

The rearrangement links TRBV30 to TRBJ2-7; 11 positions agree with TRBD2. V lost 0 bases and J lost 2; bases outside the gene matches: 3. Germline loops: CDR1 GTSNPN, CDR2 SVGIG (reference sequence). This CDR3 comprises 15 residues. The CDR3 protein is CAWSVPTSGAYEQYF. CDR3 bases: TGTGCCTGGAGTGTACCGACTAGCGGGGCCTACGAGCAGTACTTC.

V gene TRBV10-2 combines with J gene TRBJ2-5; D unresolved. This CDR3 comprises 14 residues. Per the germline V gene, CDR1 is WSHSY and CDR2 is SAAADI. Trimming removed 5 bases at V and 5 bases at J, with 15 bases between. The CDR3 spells CASSTGQILETQYF. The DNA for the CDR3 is TGCGCCAGCAGTACCGGGCAGATATTGGAGACCCAGTACTTC.